Below, one TCR beta chain is given with its context. Its antigen remains unknown. The V gene's germline CDR1 is MNHEY and CDR2 SMNVEV (reference sequence). Trimming cost V 5 bases and J 6 bases, with 8 bases left between them. CDR3 length: 12 residues. The data were taken from a study of cytomegalovirus exposure and HLA in healthy donors. Study-level results: Later analysis identified a missense DCLRE1C variant that was linked to TCR beta V- and J-gene trimming.

The study ran its PCR with 60 Vbeta and 13 Jbeta primers. Libraries were prepared by immunoSEQ multiplex PCR; TCRdb keeps only in-frame clonotypes and omits some of them. The sample shows around 100,000 clones, 74% of them seen only once. This chain joins TRBV27 and TRBJ2-4; D gene unclear. The sample comprised PBMCs. The source of this sequence is a woman in her thirties or forties in good health and CMV-seropositive. As DNA, the CDR3 is TGTGCCAGCAGTACGCCCGGAAACATTCAGTACTTC. Protein sequence: CASSTPGNIQYF.